This T cell receptor beta chain was retrieved from a study of cytomegalovirus exposure and HLA in healthy donors. Findings of the study overall: Donors belonging to an Asian-associated ancestry cluster reportedly showed fewer N-insertions in productive TCRs than the roughly 670-donor mean, according to what a later analysis found. DRB1 had the most TCR associations and HLA-C the fewest, a later analysis found, with rates varying by HLA locus. The study put under 200 TCR beta chains on its list as cytomegalovirus-associated.

The study ran its PCR with 60 Vbeta and 13 Jbeta primers. Data came from immunoSEQ multiplex PCR; TCRdb stores just in-frame clones and leaves some out. The sample has over 120,000 clones; approximately 80% are singletons. A word on this clone: Antigen unknown.

V lost 6 bases to trimming and J lost 4 bases; unmatched junction nucleotides: 7. Per the germline V gene, CDR1 is SGHRS and CDR2 is YFSETQ. The CDR3 is made up of 14 amino acids. The TCR sequence derives from a female donor in good health and CMV-seronegative. V and J are TRBV5-1 and TRBJ2-1; 7 bases fit TRBD1. The material sequenced was PBMCs. The CDR3: CASNAGTAYNEQFF. The CDR3 nucleotides are TGCGCCAGCAACGCCGGGACAGCTTACAATGAGCAGTTCTTC.